The 7 T cell receptor beta chains given below trace back to one sample, sequenced in a study of T-cell memory formation after mild COVID-19. MiXCR, applied by TCRdb to the 5' RACE reads, yields one record per CDR3 protein. This table holds 150,000 or so distinct CDR3 sequences, about 28% found once. Source material: PBMCs or a T cell subset sorted from them (not recorded which). These receptors were collected from an adult woman who had mild COVID-19 (a few samples of this study predate the infection). Cell type and time point are not known.

This chain links TRBV5-1 with TRBJ2-5; D call uncertain. CDR1 and CDR2 (germline): SGHRS, YFSETQ. This CDR3 comprises 15 residues. Trimming removed 1 base at V and 5 bases at J, with 15 bases between. Written as DNA, the CDR3 is TGCGCCAGCAGCTTGCAGCCGGAGAGTCGGGAGACCCAGTACTTC. The encoded protein is CASSLQPESRETQYF. The full variable domain, in which reference TRBV5-1 and TRBJ2-5 provide the parts outside the CDR3, is KAGVTQTPRYLIKTRGQQVTLSCSPISGHRSVSWYQQTPGQGLQFLFEYFSETQRNKGNFPGRFSGRQFSNSRSEMNVSTLELGDSALYLCASSLQPESRETQYFGPGTRLLVL.

The CDR3 sequence is CASRTFQGSGAYTF. Here the CDR3 DNA reads TGTGCCAGCAGGACCTTCCAGGGTAGTGGTGCTTACACCTTC. The J gene is TRBJ1-2, the V gene TRBV12-3 or TRBV12-4; D possibly corresponds to TRBD1 (5 bases). This CDR3 has 14 residues. V was pared by 6 bases and J by 11 bases, with 22 bases between.

The J gene is TRBJ2-3, the V gene TRBV2, with 7 bases lining up with TRBD2. V gave up 8 bases and J gave up 4 bases; unmatched junction bases: 9. The CDR3 runs 14 residues. Germline V gene sequence: CDR1 SNHLY, CDR2 FYNNEI. DNA for the CDR3: TGTGCCAGCCGGAATGGGCTAGCGGCAGATACGCAGTATTTT. Translated: CASRNGLAADTQYF. Filled out from reference TRBV2 and TRBJ2-3, the complete variable domain reads EPEVTQTPSHQVTQMGQEVILRCVPISNHLYFYWYRQILGQKVEFLVSFYNNEISEKSEIFDDQFSVERPDGSNFTLKIRSTKLEDSAMYFCASRNGLAADTQYFGPGTRLTVL.

This clonotype was observed a handful of times. The chain combines TRBV6-5 with TRBJ1-4, with TRBD1 matching 7 bases. J was trimmed by 7 bases and V by 5 bases; bases with no gene match: 4. The germline CDR1 and CDR2 sequences are MNHEY and SVGAGI. The CDR3 totals 13 residues. The CDR3 DNA reads TGTGCCAGCAGTAGACAGGGTGCTGAAAAACTGTTTTTT. Its protein is CASSRQGAEKLFF.

V gene TRBV15 combines with J gene TRBJ2-1; TRBD2 aligns across 7 bases. From germline, CDR1 is LNHNV and CDR2 YYDKDF (reference sequence). The CDR3 consists of 13 residues. V shed 9 bases, J shed 0 bases, and the junction held 2 bases outside the gene matches. The DNA of the CDR3 is TGTGCCACGAGGACTAGCTCCTACAATGAGCAGTTCTTC. Translating gives CATRTSSYNEQFF.

The genes are TRBV12-3 or TRBV12-4 and TRBJ1-2; 8 nucleotides agree with TRBD1. The trim removed 3 bases at V and 5 bases at J, leaving 5 bases unmatched. CDR3 length equals 14 residues. This CDR3 reads CASSFGQGAYGYTF. CDR3 sequence (DNA): TGTGCCAGCAGTTTCGGGCAGGGGGCATATGGCTACACCTTC.

This chain uses TRBV24-1 with TRBJ2-4, with 11 bases identical to TRBD1. J gave up 7 bases and V 4 bases, and 2 bases lay outside the gene matches. The CDR3 consists of 14 residues. Per the germline V gene, CDR1 is KGHDR and CDR2 is SFDVKD. The CDR3 is CATSDWTGGNIQYF. The CDR3 nucleotides read TGTGCCACCAGTGACTGGACAGGGGGCAACATTCAGTACTTC.